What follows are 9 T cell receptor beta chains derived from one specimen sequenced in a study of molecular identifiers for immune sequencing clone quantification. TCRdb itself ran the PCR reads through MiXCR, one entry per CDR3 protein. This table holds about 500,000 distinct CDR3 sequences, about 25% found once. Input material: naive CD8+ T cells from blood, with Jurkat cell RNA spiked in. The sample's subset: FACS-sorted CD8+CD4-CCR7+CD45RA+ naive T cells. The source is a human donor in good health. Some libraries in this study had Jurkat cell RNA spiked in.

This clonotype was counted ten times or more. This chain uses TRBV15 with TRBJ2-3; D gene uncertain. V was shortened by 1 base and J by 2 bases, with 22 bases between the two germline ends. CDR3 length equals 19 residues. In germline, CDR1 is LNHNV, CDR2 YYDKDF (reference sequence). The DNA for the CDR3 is TGTGCCACCAGCAGAGCGCAGGTCCTGTATCCGGATTCCACAGATACGCAGTATTTT. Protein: CATSRAQVLYPDSTDTQYF.

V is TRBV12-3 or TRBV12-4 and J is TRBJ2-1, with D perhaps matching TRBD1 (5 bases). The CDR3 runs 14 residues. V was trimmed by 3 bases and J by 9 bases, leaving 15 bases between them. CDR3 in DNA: TGTGCCAGCAGTTTGCAGGGTACCACAGGTGAGCAGTTCTTC. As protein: CASSLQGTTGEQFF.

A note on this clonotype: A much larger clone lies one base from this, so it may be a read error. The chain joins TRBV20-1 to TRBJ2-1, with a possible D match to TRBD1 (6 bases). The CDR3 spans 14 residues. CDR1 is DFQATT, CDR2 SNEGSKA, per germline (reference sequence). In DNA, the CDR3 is TGCAGTGCTTTCAGGGGAAGTGCCTACAATGAGCAGTCCTTC. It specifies CSAFRGSAYNEQSF.

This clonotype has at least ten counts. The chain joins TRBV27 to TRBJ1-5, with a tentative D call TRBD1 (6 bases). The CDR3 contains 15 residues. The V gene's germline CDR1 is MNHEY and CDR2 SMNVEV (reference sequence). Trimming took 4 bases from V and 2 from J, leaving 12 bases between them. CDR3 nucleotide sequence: TGTGCCAGCAGTTCATCCCGGACAGGCAATCAGCCCCAGCATTTT. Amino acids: CASSSSRTGNQPQHF.

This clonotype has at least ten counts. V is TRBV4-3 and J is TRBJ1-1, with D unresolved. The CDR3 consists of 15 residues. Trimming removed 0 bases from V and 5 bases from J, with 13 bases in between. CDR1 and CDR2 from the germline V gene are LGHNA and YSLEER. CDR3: CASSQDMGIRTEAFF. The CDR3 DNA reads TGCGCCAGCAGCCAAGATATGGGTATTCGGACTGAAGCTTTCTTT.

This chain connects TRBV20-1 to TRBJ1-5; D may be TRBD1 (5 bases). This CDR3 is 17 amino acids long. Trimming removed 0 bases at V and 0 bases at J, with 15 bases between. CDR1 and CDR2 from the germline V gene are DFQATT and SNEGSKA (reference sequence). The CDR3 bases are TGCAGTGCTAGAGAGGCGACAGAGTCTTATAGCAATCAGCCCCAGCATTTT. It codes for CSAREATESYSNQPQHF.

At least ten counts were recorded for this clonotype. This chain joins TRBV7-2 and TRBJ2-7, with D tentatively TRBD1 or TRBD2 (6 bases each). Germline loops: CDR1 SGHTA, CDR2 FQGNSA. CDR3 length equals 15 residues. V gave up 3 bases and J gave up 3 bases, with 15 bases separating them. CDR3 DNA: TGTGCCAGCAGCTTGGGGGGCGGGGAGTTCTACGAGCAGTACTTC. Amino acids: CASSLGGGEFYEQYF. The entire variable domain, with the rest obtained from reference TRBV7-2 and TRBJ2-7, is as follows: GAGVSQSPSNKVTEKGKDVELRCDPISGHTALYWYRQSLGQGLEFLIYFQGNSAPDKSGLPSDRFSAERTGGSVSTLTIQRTQQEDSAVYLCASSLGGGEFYEQYFGPGTRLTVT.

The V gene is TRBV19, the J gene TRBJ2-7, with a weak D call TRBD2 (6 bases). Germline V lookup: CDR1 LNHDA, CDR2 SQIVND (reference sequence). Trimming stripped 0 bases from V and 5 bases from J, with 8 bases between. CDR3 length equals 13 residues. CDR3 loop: CASSIDRGNEQYF. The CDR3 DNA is TGTGCCAGTAGTATAGATCGCGGGAACGAGCAGTACTTC.

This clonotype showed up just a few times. CDR3 nucleotides: TGTGCCAGCAGTTTACGGATTCAGGACGAGCAGTACTTC. It specifies CASSLRIQDEQYF. The chain has TRBV28 and TRBJ2-7; D not certain. This CDR3 region has 13 residues. V lost 2 bases and J 5 bases, leaving 10 bases between the germline ends. The germline CDR1 and CDR2 sequences are MDHEN and SYDVKM.